This T cell receptor beta chain was retrieved from a study of cytomegalovirus exposure and HLA in healthy donors. The study's findings and limits: Associated with cytomegalovirus, according to the listing, were 150 to 200 TCR beta chains. Under in vitro conditions, three CMV-associated chains were confirmed as specific for CMV antigens. For cytomegalovirus status, the classifier reportedly gave diagnoses with high specificity and sensitivity. Despite most TCR sequences being rare, some public TCRs occurred in many donors.

This CDR3 region has 15 residues. V shed 0 bases and J shed 0 bases, with 6 bases lying between them. Germline V CDR1 and CDR2: MNHEY, SVGAGI. Note on this clone: Its antigen is as yet unknown.

Repertoires were generated with immunoSEQ multiplex PCR, while TCRdb's copy carries only in-frame clones and drops some. The table has 200,000 to 250,000 clones, about 93% seen once. V usage is TRBV6-5 and J usage is TRBJ1-3; the D is unclear. The clonotype originates from a woman aged 18-30 years in good health and CMV-seronegative. Sequenced sample: PBMCs. CDR3: CASSYSEGSGNTIYF. DNA of the CDR3: TGTGCCAGCAGTTACTCGGAGGGCTCTGGAAACACCATATATTTT.